The TCR beta chain under discussion was sequenced for a study of blood T cell repertoires in COVID-19. Per the germline V gene, CDR1 is SNHLY and CDR2 is FYNNEI. Trimming shortened V by 6 bases and J by 7 bases, and 7 bases separated the two germline ends. The CDR3 sequence is 12 residues long. Using immunoSEQ multiplex PCR, the repertoire was profiled, and TCRdb retains in-frame clones only, with some absent. The sample shows more than 200,000 clones, less than 90% of them seen only once. Sequencing was done on a sample of peripheral blood. The genes are TRBV2 and TRBJ1-6; D perhaps matches TRBD1 (6 bases). The TCR comes from a man between 60 and 75 years old with acute or convalescent COVID-19. The CDR3 DNA reads as TGTGCCAGCAGGAGGGGGAATTCACCCCTCCACTTT. Amino acid sequence: CASRRGNSPLHF. Combining the CDR3 with reference TRBV2 and TRBJ1-6 gives the whole variable domain EPEVTQTPSHQVTQMGQEVILRCVPISNHLYFYWYRQILGQKVEFLVSFYNNEISEKSEIFDDQFSVERPDGSNFTLKIRSTKLEDSAMYFCASRRGNSPLHFGNGTRLTVT.